The source of this T cell receptor (beta chain) is a study of OX40 agonist ivuxolimab in advanced cancers. Study details: Patients received the agonistic anti-OX40 (CD134) antibody ivuxolimab. Findings and limits, study-wide: Averaged across samples, CD8+ T cells carried more expanded clones than CD4+ did. With doses of 0.1 to 3.0 mg/kg, CD4+ and CD8+ blood T cells had undergone clonal expansion by week 6.

Comment on this clone: The target antigen is unknown.

Produced via immunoSEQ multiplex PCR; TCRdb's table is partial and in-frame only. There are roughly 38,000 clones in the sample; 89% occur only once, and around 0.6% lies in the top ten. With 0 bases clipped from V and 6 bases from J, the junction kept 1 base outside the gene matches. The CDR3 runs to 14 residues. Germline lookup yields CDR1 SGHAT and CDR2 FQDESV (reference sequence). The sequence was collected from an adult with an advanced solid tumor such as melanoma, head and neck, liver or kidney cancer. The rearrangement links TRBV11-1 to TRBJ2-2, with TRBD2 matching over 7 bases. The source material was CD4+ or CD8+ T cells sorted from blood, sampled in a trial of the OX40 agonist ivuxolimab. The CDR3 DNA reads TGTGCCAGCAGCTTAGCCCTAGCGGCCGGGGAGCTGTTTTTT. It translates to CASSLALAAGELFF.